This T cell receptor beta chain was sequenced in a study of T cell responses to AZD1222 COVID-19 vaccine. Study-wide findings and caveats: CD4 TCRs associated with vaccination spanned spike, dominating at 160-218 and 743-854. Donors, mostly white British, included more females; clonal diversity was possibly underestimated.

Here immunoSEQ multiplex PCR was the method, and the copy in TCRdb shows in-frame clones only, minus some. The repertoire holds 65,000 to 80,000 clones, with around 87% as singletons. CDR3 length equals 14 residues. V was pared by 7 bases and J by 6 bases, with 16 bases between. Germline values: CDR1 SNHLY, CDR2 FYNNEI. Worth noting for this clone: Its target is not known.

The V call is TRBV2, the J call TRBJ2-1; D gene unclear. The sequencing here drew on peripheral blood, taken on day 0 of AZD1222 vaccination. The TCR originated in an adult in good health. The CDR3 sequence: CASILIVGGNEQFF. The CDR3 nucleotides read TGTGCCAGCATTCTTATCGTGGGTGGCAATGAGCAGTTCTTC. Drawing the rest from reference TRBV2 and TRBJ2-1, the complete variable domain is EPEVTQTPSHQVTQMGQEVILRCVPISNHLYFYWYRQILGQKVEFLVSFYNNEISEKSEIFDDQFSVERPDGSNFTLKIRSTKLEDSAMYFCASILIVGGNEQFFGPGTRLTVL.